The sequence of this TCR beta chain was determined in a study of cytomegalovirus exposure and HLA in healthy donors. Study observations and caveats: An analysis was carried out later, and it reportedly showed fewer N-insertions in an Asian-associated ancestry cluster than the roughly 670-donor mean. In a later analysis, a missense DCLRE1C variant was linked to TCR beta V- and J-gene trimming.

In the PCR, 60 Vbeta and 13 Jbeta primers were used. Under the authors' procedure: Counted up in a later analysis, unique TCR beta chains came to around 80 million, with about 10 million shared. TCRdb's copy holds only in-frame clones and misses some; the assay was immunoSEQ multiplex PCR. V, J and clone size derive from that table, while D and trimming were established from the DNA sequence. The sample holds a few hundred thousand clones; roughly 80% are singletons and the top ten take more than 0.3%. The CDR3 has 16 residues. Trimming cost V 1 base and J 0 bases, with 10 bases left between them. Germline V gene lookup returns CDR1 MNHNS and CDR2 SASEGT. About this clone: As yet, its antigen is unknown.

Specimen: PBMCs. The clonotype originates from a girl aged 2 to 9 in good health and CMV-seronegative. The chain has TRBV6-1 and TRBJ2-4, with D tentatively TRBD2 (5 bases). The DNA for the CDR3 is TGTGCCAGCAGTGAAGACTCCGGAGGAGCCAAAAACATTCAGTACTTC. Translating it yields CASSEDSGGAKNIQYF.